This T cell receptor beta chain stems from a study of T cell repertoires in cytomegalovirus infection. General observations from the study: Cumulative frequency (of public TCR beta family members) identified carriers of CMV plus the relevant HLA.

This clonotype has only a few counts. No antigen is known for it. The V end lost 4 bases, the J end lost 8 bases, and 18 bases lay between the germline ends. The CDR3 consists of 15 residues. The germline V gene encodes CDR1 SGHVS and CDR2 FNYEAQ. TCRdb reanalysed the reads using MiXCR and keeps one entry per CDR3 protein. The table has some 920,000 distinct CDR3 sequences, around a third seen once. The chain employs TRBV7-6 and TRBJ2-1, with D possibly matching TRBD2 (7 bases). The TCR comes from a human donor in good health (CMV status not recorded). Some clones in this sample may be carry-over from other donors' samples. This specimen consisted of cultured CD8+ T cells from PBMCs, obtained from culture after CMV antigen stimulation. CDR3 sequence (DNA): TGTGCCAGCAGCTCCGCCGCGGGGGCTATGCATGAGCAGTTCTTC. Translated: CASSSAAGAMHEQFF.